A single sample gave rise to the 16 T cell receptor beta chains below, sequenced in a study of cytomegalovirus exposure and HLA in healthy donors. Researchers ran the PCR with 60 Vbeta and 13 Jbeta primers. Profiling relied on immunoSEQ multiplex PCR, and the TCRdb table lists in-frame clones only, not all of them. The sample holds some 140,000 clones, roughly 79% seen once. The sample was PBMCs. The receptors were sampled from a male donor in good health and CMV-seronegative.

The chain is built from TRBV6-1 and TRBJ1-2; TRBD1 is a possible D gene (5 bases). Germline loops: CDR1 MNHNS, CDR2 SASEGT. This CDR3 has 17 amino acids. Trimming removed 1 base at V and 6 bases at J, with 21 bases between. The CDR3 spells CASSEGPGINTPHGYTF. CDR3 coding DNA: TGTGCCAGCAGTGAAGGGCCAGGGATCAATACCCCCCATGGCTACACCTTC.

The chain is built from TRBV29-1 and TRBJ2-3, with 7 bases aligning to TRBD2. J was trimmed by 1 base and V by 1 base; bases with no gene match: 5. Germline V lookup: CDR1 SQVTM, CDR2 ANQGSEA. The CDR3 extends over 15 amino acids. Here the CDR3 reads CSVEGSGPGTDTQYF. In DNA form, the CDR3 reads TGCAGCGTTGAAGGTAGCGGGCCTGGCACAGATACGCAGTATTTT.

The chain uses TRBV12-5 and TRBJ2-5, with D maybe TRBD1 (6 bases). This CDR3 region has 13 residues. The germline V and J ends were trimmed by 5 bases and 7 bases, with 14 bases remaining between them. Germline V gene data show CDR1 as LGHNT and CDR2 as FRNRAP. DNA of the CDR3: TGTGCTAGTGGTCAGGGGTCTGACCGGACCCAGTACTTC. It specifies CASGQGSDRTQYF.

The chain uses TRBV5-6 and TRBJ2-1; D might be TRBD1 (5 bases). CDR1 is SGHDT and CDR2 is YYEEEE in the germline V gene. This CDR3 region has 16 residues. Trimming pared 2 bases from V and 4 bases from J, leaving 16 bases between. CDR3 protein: CASSLQVRQFYNEQFF. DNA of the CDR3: TGTGCCAGCAGCTTACAAGTGAGACAGTTTTACAATGAGCAGTTCTTC.

The CDR3 DNA sequence: TGTGCCAGCAGTTTAAGAGGACTAGCGGGGCGAAGCACAGATACGCAGTATTTT. Encoded protein: CASSLRGLAGRSTDTQYF. The chain is built from TRBV27 and TRBJ2-3; 12 nucleotides agree with TRBD2. CDR1 and CDR2 (germline): MNHEY, SMNVEV (reference sequence). J gave up 0 bases and V 2 bases, and 6 bases lay outside the gene matches. The CDR3 spans 18 residues.

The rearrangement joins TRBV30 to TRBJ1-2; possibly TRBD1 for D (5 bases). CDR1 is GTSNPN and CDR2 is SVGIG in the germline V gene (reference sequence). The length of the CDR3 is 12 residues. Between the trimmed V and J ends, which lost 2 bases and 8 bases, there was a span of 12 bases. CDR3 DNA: TGTGCCTGGAGTCTCTCGCGGGGGGGCTACACCTTC. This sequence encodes CAWSLSRGGYTF.

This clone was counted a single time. CDR3 loop: CSASRSTEAFF. CDR3 coding DNA: TGCAGTGCTAGTAGGAGCACTGAAGCTTTCTTT. This rearrangement joins TRBV20-1 to TRBJ1-1; unclear D gene. Germline V lookup: CDR1 DFQATT, CDR2 SNEGSKA (reference sequence). The V and J ends lost 3 bases and 4 bases respectively, with 6 bases between them. The length of the CDR3 is 11 residues.

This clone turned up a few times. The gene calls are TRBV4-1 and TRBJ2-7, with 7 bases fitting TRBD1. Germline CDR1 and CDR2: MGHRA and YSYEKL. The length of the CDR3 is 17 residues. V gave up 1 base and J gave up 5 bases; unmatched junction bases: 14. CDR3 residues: CASSQGRDSAIRHEQYF. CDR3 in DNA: TGCGCCAGCAGCCAAGGACGGGACAGTGCCATTCGTCACGAGCAGTACTTC.

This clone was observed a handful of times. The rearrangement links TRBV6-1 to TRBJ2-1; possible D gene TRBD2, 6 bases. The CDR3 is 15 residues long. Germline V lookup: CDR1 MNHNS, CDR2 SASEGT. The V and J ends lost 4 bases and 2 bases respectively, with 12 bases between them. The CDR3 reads CASSGPRRAYNEQFF. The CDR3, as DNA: TGTGCCAGCAGTGGGCCCCGGAGGGCCTACAATGAGCAGTTCTTC.

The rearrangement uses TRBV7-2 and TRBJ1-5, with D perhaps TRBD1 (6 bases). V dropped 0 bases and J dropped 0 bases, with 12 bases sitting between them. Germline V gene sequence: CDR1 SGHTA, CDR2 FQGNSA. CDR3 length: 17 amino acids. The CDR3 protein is CASSLALRDNSNQPQHF. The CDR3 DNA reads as TGTGCCAGCAGCTTAGCGCTGAGGGACAATAGCAATCAGCCCCAGCATTTT.

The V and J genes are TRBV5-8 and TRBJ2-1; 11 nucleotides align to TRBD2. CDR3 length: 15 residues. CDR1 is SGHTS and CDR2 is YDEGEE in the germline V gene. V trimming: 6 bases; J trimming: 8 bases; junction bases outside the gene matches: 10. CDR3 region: CASILAGGYRDEQFF. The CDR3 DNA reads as TGTGCCAGCATCCTAGCGGGGGGATACCGGGATGAGCAGTTCTTC.

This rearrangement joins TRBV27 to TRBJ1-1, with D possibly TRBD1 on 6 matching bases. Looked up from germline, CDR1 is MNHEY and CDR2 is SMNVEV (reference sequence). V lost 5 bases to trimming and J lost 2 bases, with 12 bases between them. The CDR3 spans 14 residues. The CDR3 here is CASSQGGGNTEAFF. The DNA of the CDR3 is TGTGCCAGCAGTCAGGGAGGGGGTAACACTGAAGCTTTCTTT.

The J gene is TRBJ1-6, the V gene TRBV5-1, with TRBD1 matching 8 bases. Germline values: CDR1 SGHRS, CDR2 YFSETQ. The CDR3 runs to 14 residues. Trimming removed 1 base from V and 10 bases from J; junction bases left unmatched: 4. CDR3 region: CASSLTQGESPLHF. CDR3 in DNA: TGCGCCAGCAGCTTGACACAGGGGGAATCACCCCTCCACTTT.

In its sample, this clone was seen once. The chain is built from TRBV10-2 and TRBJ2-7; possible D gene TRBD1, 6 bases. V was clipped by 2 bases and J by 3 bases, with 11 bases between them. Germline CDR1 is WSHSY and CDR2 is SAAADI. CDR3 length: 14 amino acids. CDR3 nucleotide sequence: TGCGCCAGCAGTGAGCCTGGGGACATCTACGAGCAGTACTTC. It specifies CASSEPGDIYEQYF.

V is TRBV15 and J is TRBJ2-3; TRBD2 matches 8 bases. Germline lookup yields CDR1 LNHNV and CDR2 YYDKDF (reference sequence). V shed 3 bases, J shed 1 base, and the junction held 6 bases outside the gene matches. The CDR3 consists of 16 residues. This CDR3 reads CATSRGLVGGTDTQYF. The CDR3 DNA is TGTGCCACCAGCAGGGGACTAGTGGGGGGCACAGATACGCAGTATTTT.

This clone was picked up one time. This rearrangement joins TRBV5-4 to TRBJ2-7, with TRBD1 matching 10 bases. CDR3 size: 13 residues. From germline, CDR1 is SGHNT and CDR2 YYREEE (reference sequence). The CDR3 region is CAVRDRGGNEQYF. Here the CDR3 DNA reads TGTGCGGTCCGGGACAGGGGTGGCAACGAGCAGTACTTC.